This record covers a single T cell receptor beta chain. Its antigen remains unidentified. There are no base qualities to consult, and no much larger clone falls within one base. Compared with germline, V lacks 1 base and J lacks 9 bases; bases without a gene match: 4. The CDR3 holds 15 amino acids from the cysteine to the phenylalanine. Here the CDR3 DNA is all that survives: 45 bases in frame from base 1. CDR1 and CDR2 are read off the germline V gene as SGHTA and FQGTGA. The method was 5' RACE. The instrument given in TCRdb is Illumina HiSeq 2500. The second PCR ran for about 6 to 12 cycles and used a J-beta primer mix along with a sample-barcoded 5' primer. A template-switch 5' adaptor carrying 12 random nucleotides introduced a unique molecular identifier onto each TCR beta cDNA molecule. Each sample yielded at least 3 million CDR3-containing paired-end reads. First-strand cDNA synthesis was performed from all RNA using the Mint cDNA synthesis kit, with priming by a TRBC-specific oligonucleotide. After uracil-DNA glycosylase treatment, a first 18-cycle PCR used universal primers M1SS and BC2_uni_R on all cDNA. The study's own analysis went as follows. Each sample was normalized by randomly selecting 1 million high-quality reads, each carrying a distinct molecular identifier. Instead of being binned into consensus sequences, reads that shared molecular identifiers were thrown out. MiTCR, with a Q25 quality threshold and the strictest error-elimination algorithm, was used for CDR3 identification, clonotype clustering and error correction. A nonparametric unseen species model with Euler transformation was used to estimate a lower bound on total TCR beta diversity. In TCRdb, the public reads were trimmed at Q25 with fastp and aligned with MiXCR, with productive beta chains retained. Duplicate CDR3 protein sequences are folded into a single record with the most common DNA and genes. These V and J calls originate from TCRdb's pipeline instead of the authors' own analysis. The sample has around 800,000 distinct CDR3 sequences on record, about 46% of them singletons. Clones ranked in the top ten supply 15% to 20% of the sample.

The data are from a study of blood T cells in healthy people across ages (dated by TCRdb to 2013 to 2016). Regarding the research as a whole: In model experiments, roughly one uniquely barcoded TCR beta cDNA molecule per two T cells was captured by template switching. To avoid experimental bias, donors of different ages were spread randomly across the sequencing lanes. For two donors (one aged 18 to 29 and one aged 80 or older), the study analyzed two additional independent replicas of 1 million unique cDNA reads from the same blood draw. The study measured age-related changes in TCR beta repertoire diversity using deep sequencing normalized with unique cDNA molecular identifiers. Four age groups were formed from the donors: young (average 16 years), middle-aged (approximately 42), aged (roughly 58) and long-lived (around 82).

The donors were some 36 Caucasian individuals from Russia, aged 6 to 90 years, who were systemically healthy. Each donor gave approximately 9.3 milliliters of peripheral blood, collected into EDTA-treated Vacutainer tubes. Ficoll-Paque density-gradient centrifugation was used to isolate PBMCs, with at least 7 million per sample. Trizol reagent was used to extract total RNA from the PBMCs, yielding at least 5 micrograms per sample. For every donor, flow cytometry on a PBMC aliquot measured the percentage of naive CD45RAhigh/CD27high T cells. What the study reported, not specific to this receptor: As age increased, observed TCR beta diversity per million T cells dropped in a roughly linear way, and a significant reduction was already evident by age 40. Estimates of total diversity from one million sequenced T cells were regarded as lower bounds and underestimates. Observed TCR beta diversity correlated strongly with the percentage of naive T cells measured by flow cytometry. Compared with the aged group, more naive CD4+ T cells, fewer expanded clones and increased TCR diversity were shown by the long-lived group, suggesting age selection. The CMV infection status of donors was not known, potentially confounding age-related changes in expanded clonotypes. Because profiling used bulk unsorted PBMCs, naive and antigen-experienced compartments could not be compared conclusively.

The source is a man of 80 years or more in good health. The chain joins TRBV7-3 to TRBJ2-1, and TRBD2 aligns with 12 junction nucleotides. Sequencing used blood. The CDR3 region reads CASSLIASGRVEQFF. In nucleotide form, the sequence is TGTGCCAGCAGCTTAATCGCTAGCGGGAGGGTTGAGCAGTTCTTC.